These 27 T cell receptor beta chains came from one sample sequenced in a study of human T cells and chemical hapten exposure. This sample's time point: patch test 2, 6 weeks after DPC sensitization. Treatment noted: therapeutic diphenylcyclopropenone sensitization with weekly scalp DPC. TCRdb re-analysed the RACE reads in MiXCR, keeping a single row per CDR3 protein. The sample includes approximately 110,000 distinct CDR3 sequences, more than 7% of them seen just once. The material sequenced was whole blood, taken in connection with sensitization to the hapten diphenylcyclopropenone (DPC). The receptors were sampled from a middle-aged woman with alopecia areata. Some clones in this sample may be carry-over from other donors' samples.

CDR3 sequence: CATCGSGANEGYTF. CDR3 nucleotides: TGTGCCACCTGCGGGTCGGGGGCAAACGAGGGCTACACCTTC. The gene calls are TRBV24-1 and TRBJ1-2; TRBD1 is a possible D gene (6 bases). V was cut by 9 bases and J by 8 bases, with 21 bases left in between. CDR3 length: 14 residues. Germline V gene lookup returns CDR1 KGHDR and CDR2 SFDVKD.

This clonotype was seen more than once but under ten times. The rearrangement joins TRBV7-6 to TRBJ2-7; D unresolved. The V and J ends lost 6 bases and 0 bases respectively, with 9 bases between them. This CDR3 comprises 13 residues. Germline CDR1 SGHVS, CDR2 FNYEAQ. The CDR3 loop reads CASSPGLSYEQYF. In DNA, the CDR3 is TGTGCCAGCAGTCCGGGTCTCTCCTACGAGCAGTACTTC.

This clonotype was observed at least ten times. The chain joins TRBV5-5 to TRBJ2-7, with D uncertain. V lost 4 bases to trimming and J lost 3 bases, with 11 bases between them. Per germline, CDR1 SGHKS and CDR2 YYEKEE (reference sequence). The CDR3 sequence is 13 residues long. The CDR3 nucleotides read TGTGCCAGCAGCCTTAGTACCCACTACGAGCAGTACTTC. This translates into CASSLSTHYEQYF.

This clonotype appeared a few times. This CDR3 is CASSSDFYNEQFF. In nucleotides, the CDR3 is TGTGCCAGCAGTTCCGACTTCTACAATGAGCAGTTCTTC. J is TRBJ2-1 and V is TRBV2; D unclear. CDR3 length: 13 amino acids. CDR1 SNHLY and CDR2 FYNNEI come from the germline V gene. V gave up 5 bases and J gave up 3 bases, with 8 bases separating them.

This clonotype was recorded at least ten times. The J gene is TRBJ2-2, the V gene TRBV18; TRBD2 is a possible D gene (8 bases). Germline V CDR1 and CDR2: KGHSH, LQKENI. V lost 6 bases to trimming and J lost 1 base, with 24 bases between them. This CDR3 has 19 amino acids. For the CDR3, the DNA is TGTGCCAGCTCGACGGACAGGAGGGAGCTAGCGGGGAACACCGGGGAGCTGTTTTTT. As protein: CASSTDRRELAGNTGELFF.

This clonotype was recorded at least ten times. The rearrangement uses TRBV10-3 and TRBJ1-5, with unresolved D. This CDR3 has 11 residues. Looked up from germline, CDR1 is ENHRY and CDR2 is SYGVKD. V was clipped by 11 bases and J by 10 bases, with 15 bases between them. CDR3 coding DNA: TGTGCCGCTCTGAAGGGAGAACCCCAGCATTTT. It encodes CAALKGEPQHF.

Many counts were recorded for this clonotype. DNA for the CDR3: TGTGCCAGCAGCTCAGGGTCCCCTCGCTACTACGAGCAGTACTTC. Its protein is CASSSGSPRYYEQYF. The rearrangement joins TRBV6-1 to TRBJ2-7; D might be TRBD1 (5 bases). V lost 6 bases and J lost 3, with 18 bases in between. The CDR3 has 15 amino acids. CDR1 MNHNS and CDR2 SASEGT come from the germline V gene.

In this sample, this clonotype turned up many times. The rearrangement uses TRBV24-1 and TRBJ2-3; D is perhaps TRBD1 or TRBD2 (5 bases each). V was shortened by 2 bases and J by 1 base, with 6 bases between the two germline ends. This CDR3 has 14 amino acids. CDR1 is KGHDR, CDR2 SFDVKD, per germline. The CDR3 sequence: CATSDWGRTDTQYF. CDR3 coding DNA: TGTGCCACCAGTGATTGGGGACGCACAGATACGCAGTATTTT.

This clonotype has a count of ten or more. The CDR3 DNA is TGTGCCAGCAGCCTCCTGGCAGGGGGAGTGCGGGACACCGGGGAGCTGTTTTTT. It encodes CASSLLAGGVRDTGELFF. The chain combines TRBV3-1 with TRBJ2-2, with TRBD1 matching 7 bases. Germline CDR1 is LGHDT and CDR2 is YNNKEL (reference sequence). After removal of 4 bases from V and 3 bases from J, the junction contained 14 bases not matched to a gene. CDR3 length: 18 amino acids.

V usage is TRBV5-1 and J usage is TRBJ2-1; TRBD1 matches at 9 bases. This CDR3 region has 16 residues. The V gene's germline CDR1 is SGHRS and CDR2 YFSETQ. Losses at the gene ends were 3 bases for V and 7 bases for J; bases not matched to a gene: 11. The CDR3 nucleotides read TGCGCCAGCAGCTCCCTCCGGACAGGGGAGGGTAATGAGCAGTTCTTC. Translating it yields CASSSLRTGEGNEQFF. The full variable domain, with the rest looked up from reference TRBV5-1 and TRBJ2-1, is KAGVTQTPRYLIKTRGQQVTLSCSPISGHRSVSWYQQTPGQGLQFLFEYFSETQRNKGNFPGRFSGRQFSNSRSEMNVSTLELGDSALYLCASSSLRTGEGNEQFFGPGTRLTVL.

This clonotype has a count of ten or more. V usage is TRBV12-3 or TRBV12-4 and J usage is TRBJ2-7; the D gene is possibly TRBD2 (5 bases). Trimming pared 5 bases from V and 3 bases from J, leaving 11 bases between. CDR3 size: 13 residues. The CDR3 protein is CASSIQEDYEQYF. The CDR3 bases are TGTGCCAGCAGTATTCAGGAGGACTACGAGCAGTACTTC.

This clonotype was counted between two and nine times. This sequence joins TRBV9 and TRBJ1-1; 7 bases map to TRBD1. Trimming took 0 bases from V and 9 from J; bases not matched to a gene: 14. Per germline, CDR1 SGDLS and CDR2 YYNGEE. The CDR3 is 16 amino acids. CDR3 nucleotide sequence: TGTGCCAGCAGCGTAGCGTCAGGGGGAGATGGTAGGAAAGCTTTCTTT. It translates to CASSVASGGDGRKAFF.

In regard to this clonotype: Likely a read error: the CDR3 ends without its conserved phenylalanine or tryptophan. V usage is TRBV20-1 and J usage is TRBJ1-6, with a weak D call TRBD1 (6 bases). Per the germline V gene, CDR1 is DFQATT and CDR2 is SNEGSKA (reference sequence). The CDR3 has 14 amino acids. The V gene lost 3 bases and the J gene lost 6 bases, with 12 bases spanning the gap. CDR3 amino acids: CSARRDKLNSPLHY. The CDR3 coding sequence is TGCAGTGCTAGGCGGGACAAACTTAATTCACCCCTCCACTAT.

This clonotype was recorded many times. This sequence joins TRBV7-2 and TRBJ2-5, with TRBD1 as a possible D gene (6 bases). The V gene's germline CDR1 is SGHTA and CDR2 FQGNSA. This CDR3 spans 15 amino acids. V lost 0 bases, J lost 5 bases, and 13 bases lay in between. The DNA for the CDR3 is TGTGCCAGCAGCTTAGCGTCTGGGGGCAGGGAGACCCAGTACTTC. Protein sequence: CASSLASGGRETQYF.

This chain joins TRBV5-6 and TRBJ2-7, with D perhaps TRBD1 (5 bases). This CDR3 is built from 13 residues. The V and J ends lost 3 bases and 3 bases respectively, with 10 bases between them. Germline CDR1 is SGHDT and CDR2 is YYEEEE. The CDR3 nucleotides read TGTGCCAGCAGCTACAGGTCCAGCTACGAGCAGTACTTC. Its translation: CASSYRSSYEQYF.

V gene TRBV4-1 combines with J gene TRBJ1-2; no clear D gene. In germline, CDR1 is MGHRA, CDR2 YSYEKL. The V gene lost 1 base and the J gene lost 0 bases, with 9 bases spanning the gap. The CDR3 length is 15 residues. Here the CDR3 DNA reads TGCGCCAGCAGCCAAGTTACGTTATCTAACTATGGCTACACCTTC. It codes for CASSQVTLSNYGYTF.

This sequence joins TRBV5-1 and TRBJ2-5, with D perhaps given as TRBD1 or TRBD2 (5 bases each). Trimming pared 4 bases from V and 4 bases from J, leaving 8 bases between. The CDR3 consists of 12 residues. Germline-derived CDR1 and CDR2 are SGHRS and YFSETQ. The CDR3 spells CASSPGTETQYF. The DNA of the CDR3 is TGCGCCAGCAGCCCCGGGACAGAGACCCAGTACTTC.

Here the CDR3 reads CASSLAGQGYWETQYF. For the CDR3, the DNA is TGTGCCAGCAGCTTAGCAGGACAGGGATATTGGGAGACCCAGTACTTC. The gene calls are TRBV11-2 and TRBJ2-5; 8 bases agree with TRBD1. V shed 1 base and J 5 bases; nucleotides not matched to a gene: 9. The CDR3 runs to 16 residues. CDR1 is SGHAT, CDR2 FQNNGV, per germline.

In this sample, this clonotype turned up many times. The V gene is TRBV13, the J gene TRBJ2-1; D unclear. V was trimmed by 0 bases and J by 10 bases, leaving 4 bases between them. CDR3 length: 11 amino acids. Germline V gives CDR1 PRHDT, CDR2 FYEKMQ (reference sequence). CDR3 nucleotides: TGTGCCAGCAGCTTAGGGGCGGAGCAGTTCTTC. It yields the protein CASSLGAEQFF. The full variable domain, in which reference TRBV13 and TRBJ2-1 provide the parts outside the CDR3, is AAGVIQSPRHLIKEKRETATLKCYPIPRHDTVYWYQQGPGQDPQFLISFYEKMQSDKGSIPDRFSAQQFSDYHSELNMSSLELGDSALYFCASSLGAEQFFGPGTRLTVL.

The chain has TRBV6-2 or TRBV6-3 and TRBJ1-1; D is ambiguous. V lost 6 bases, J lost 2 bases, and 10 bases lay in between. CDR3 length equals 13 residues. Germline V lookup: CDR1 MNHEY, CDR2 SVGEGT. DNA of the CDR3: TGTGCCAGCAGGGATACAGTAAACACTGAAGCTTTCTTT. Translating gives CASRDTVNTEAFF.

V and J are TRBV20-1 and TRBJ2-2, with 10 bases fitting TRBD2. Germline values: CDR1 DFQATT, CDR2 SNEGSKA (reference sequence). The CDR3 covers 16 residues. J was trimmed by 1 base and V by 6 bases; bases with no gene match: 8. In DNA, the CDR3 is TGCAGTGCCCACTTTAGCGGGGGGATGAACACCGGGGAGCTGTTTTTT. This sequence encodes CSAHFSGGMNTGELFF.

In this sample, this clonotype turned up a few times. CDR3 nucleotide sequence: TGTGCCAGCAGCACCAATGAGGGGGGGCGCTTGTCCATTCAGTACTTC. Protein sequence: CASSTNEGGRLSIQYF. V and J are TRBV7-2 and TRBJ2-4; tentative D call: TRBD2 (7 bases). CDR1 SGHTA and CDR2 FQGNSA come from the germline V gene. Trimming removed 5 bases from V and 9 bases from J, with 23 bases in between. The CDR3 consists of 16 residues.

This clonotype appeared many times. The chain recombines TRBV29-1 with TRBJ2-2; D remains unclear. V was shortened by 7 bases and J by 2 bases, with 11 bases between the two germline ends. CDR3 length equals 13 residues. Germline CDR1 reads SQVTM; CDR2 reads ANQGSEA. CDR3: CSAEGGNTGELFF. DNA of the CDR3: TGCAGCGCAGAAGGCGGTAACACCGGGGAGCTGTTTTTT.

In this sample, this clonotype turned up a few times. The rearrangement joins TRBV20-1 to TRBJ2-5; 10 bases are shared with TRBD2. The CDR3 is 13 amino acids. The ends lost 5 bases at V and 2 bases at J; junction bases unmatched: 2. CDR1 DFQATT and CDR2 SNEGSKA come from the germline V gene (reference sequence). CDR3 in DNA: TGCAGTGCTGAGCGGGGGGGACAAGAGACCCAGTACTTC. Encoded protein: CSAERGGQETQYF.

This clonotype was seen more than once but under ten times. This sequence joins TRBV15 and TRBJ2-1, with TRBD1 as a possible D gene (6 bases). Germline V gene data show CDR1 as LNHNV and CDR2 as YYDKDF (reference sequence). V was shortened by 0 bases and J by 7 bases, with 22 bases between the two germline ends. This CDR3 contains 18 residues. This CDR3 reads CATSRDLQGLFRWNEQFF. The CDR3 coding sequence is TGTGCCACCAGCAGAGATCTACAGGGTTTGTTCCGTTGGAATGAGCAGTTCTTC.

This clonotype was detected many times. The chain employs TRBV7-9 and TRBJ1-4; D is possibly TRBD1 (5 bases). This CDR3 is 19 amino acids long. Trimming pared 5 bases from V and 0 bases from J, leaving 22 bases between. Germline V gives CDR1 SEHNR, CDR2 FQNEAQ (reference sequence). The CDR3 DNA is TGTGCCAGCAGCGTATTGACCCAGCTCAGGGCTGCAACTAATGAAAAACTGTTTTTT. Translated, it gives CASSVLTQLRAATNEKLFF.

This clonotype was seen many times. The rearrangement links TRBV10-2 to TRBJ2-7; 9 positions match TRBD2. Germline V gene data show CDR1 as WSHSY and CDR2 as SAAADI. V was clipped by 6 bases and J by 5 bases; unmatched bases: 8. The CDR3 covers 14 residues. This CDR3 is CASRERGAMNEQYF. The CDR3 coding sequence is TGCGCCAGCAGGGAGCGGGGGGCCATGAACGAGCAGTACTTC.